The 27 T cell receptor beta chains presented below share a single source sample, sequenced in a study of OX40 agonist ivuxolimab in advanced cancers. TCRdb's copy holds only in-frame clones and misses some; the assay was immunoSEQ multiplex PCR. The sample has 55,000 to 85,000 clones, approximately 80% seen once. The sequencing used CD4+ or CD8+ T cells sorted from blood, collected in a trial of the OX40 agonist ivuxolimab. These receptors were obtained from an adult with an advanced solid tumor such as melanoma, head and neck, liver or kidney cancer.

V usage is TRBV6-1 and J usage is TRBJ2-7, with a possible D match to TRBD1 (6 bases). Germline CDR1 reads MNHNS; CDR2 reads SASEGT. The CDR3 covers 12 residues. Trimming removed 7 bases from V and 3 bases from J, with 10 bases in between. The CDR3 coding sequence is TGTGCCAGCAAGGGGGTCGGCTACGAGCAGTACTTC. It codes for CASKGVGYEQYF.

The chain carries TRBV4-2 and TRBJ2-1; the D gene is possibly TRBD1 (6 bases). Germline lookup yields CDR1 LGHNA and CDR2 YNFKEQ. The CDR3 length is 17 residues. V was cut by 4 bases and J by 7 bases, with 23 bases left in between. The CDR3 DNA reads TGTGCCAGCAGCCCAAGGGGACCGGTCCTAAGGGGGAATGAGCAGTTCTTC. This translates into CASSPRGPVLRGNEQFF.

This chain joins TRBV27 and TRBJ1-1; D uncertain. The CDR3 sequence is 17 residues long. Germline V gene data show CDR1 as MNHEY and CDR2 as SMNVEV (reference sequence). Trimming pared 2 bases from V and 0 bases from J, leaving 16 bases between. CDR3 in amino acids: CASSLGSDLIMNTEAFF. CDR3 coding DNA: TGTGCCAGCAGTTTAGGCAGCGACCTGATCATGAACACTGAAGCTTTCTTT.

The chain recombines TRBV11-2 with TRBJ1-1; 8 positions match TRBD1. The CDR3 spans 15 residues. Trimming took 4 bases from V and 3 from J; bases not matched to a gene: 7. Per the germline V gene, CDR1 is SGHAT and CDR2 is FQNNGV. The CDR3 bases are TGTGCCAGCAGCTACCGACAGGGGTGGGACACTGAAGCTTTCTTT. The encoded protein is CASSYRQGWDTEAFF. The variable domain in full, with the rest retrieved from reference TRBV11-2 and TRBJ1-1, is EAGVAQSPRYKIIEKRQSVAFWCNPISGHATLYWYQQILGQGPKLLIQFQNNGVVDDSQLPKDRFSAERLKGVDSTLKIQPAKLEDSAVYLCASSYRQGWDTEAFFGQGTRLTVV.

V and J are TRBV2 and TRBJ2-3, with 12 bases lining up with TRBD2. The CDR3 runs to 20 residues. V shed 4 bases and J 2 bases; nucleotides not matched to a gene: 16. Germline lookup yields CDR1 SNHLY and CDR2 FYNNEI. The CDR3 spells CASSGESTTSGGLSTDTQYF. The CDR3 DNA reads as TGTGCCAGCAGTGGGGAAAGTACGACTAGCGGGGGTCTTTCCACAGATACGCAGTATTTT. Filled out from reference TRBV2 and TRBJ2-3, the complete variable domain reads EPEVTQTPSHQVTQMGQEVILRCVPISNHLYFYWYRQILGQKVEFLVSFYNNEISEKSEIFDDQFSVERPDGSNFTLKIRSTKLEDSAMYFCASSGESTTSGGLSTDTQYFGPGTRLTVL.

This clone appeared once. The rearrangement joins TRBV7-9 to TRBJ1-1; D is uncertain. V lost 2 bases and J 8 bases, leaving 6 bases between the germline ends. The CDR3 length is 11 residues. Germline V gene data show CDR1 as SEHNR and CDR2 as FQNEAQ (reference sequence). Here the CDR3 reads CASSLTEEAFF. The CDR3 DNA reads as TGTGCCAGCAGCTTAACTGAAGAAGCTTTCTTT.

V is TRBV7-3 and J is TRBJ2-2; 7 nucleotides align to TRBD2. V lost 1 base, J lost 5 bases, and 1 base stayed unmatched. The CDR3 sequence is 14 residues long. From germline, CDR1 is SGHTA and CDR2 FQGTGA. The CDR3 region has the DNA TGTGCCAGCAGCTTAAAGGGAGGGACCGGGGAGCTGTTTTTT. Encoded protein: CASSLKGGTGELFF.

V and J are TRBV4-1 and TRBJ1-5; no reliable D call. Germline V gives CDR1 MGHRA, CDR2 YSYEKL. The length of the CDR3 is 15 residues. V was cut by 0 bases and J by 4 bases, with 10 bases left in between. The CDR3 sequence: CASSQDWAQNQPQHF. CDR3 DNA sequence: TGCGCCAGCAGCCAAGATTGGGCACAGAATCAGCCCCAGCATTTT.

The J gene is TRBJ1-2, the V gene TRBV25-1; D not resolved. V was shortened by 6 bases and J by 7 bases, with 15 bases between the two germline ends. There are 13 residues in the CDR3. Germline CDR1 reads MGHDK; CDR2 reads SYGVNS. The CDR3 reads CASSAAGELGYTF. CDR3 DNA: TGTGCCAGCAGCGCCGCCGGGGAGCTTGGCTACACCTTC.

The rearrangement joins TRBV18 to TRBJ1-2; D call uncertain. Trimming removed 1 base at V and 3 bases at J, with 12 bases between. Germline CDR1 reads KGHSH; CDR2 reads LQKENI. CDR3 length: 15 residues. CDR3 in DNA: TGTGCCAGCTCACCACGCCAAGGGCTAGACTATGGCTACACCTTC. The encoded protein is CASSPRQGLDYGYTF.

The table lists this clone with a count of one. The rearrangement joins TRBV5-4 to TRBJ2-3; 9 nucleotides agree with TRBD2. This CDR3 is built from 15 residues. Germline CDR1 is SGHNT and CDR2 is YYREEE (reference sequence). V trimming: 5 bases; J trimming: 3 bases; junction bases outside the gene matches: 7. CDR3 amino acids: CASSRGRGGTDTQYF. Written as DNA, the CDR3 is TGTGCCAGCAGTAGGGGGCGGGGGGGGACAGATACGCAGTATTTT. Variable domain in full (rest from reference TRBV5-4 and TRBJ2-3): ETGVTQSPTHLIKTRGQQVTLRCSSQSGHNTVSWYQQALGQGPQFIFQYYREEENGRGNFPPRFSGLQFPNYSSELNVNALELDDSALYLCASSRGRGGTDTQYFGPGTRLTVL.

The chain links TRBV11-2 to TRBJ1-1; D might be TRBD1 (5 bases). Germline V gene lookup returns CDR1 SGHAT and CDR2 FQNNGV. With 10 bases removed from V and 0 bases from J, the gap between germline ends came to 12 bases. The CDR3 is 13 residues long. This CDR3 is CATKRQLNTEAFF. CDR3 nucleotide sequence: TGTGCCACCAAGCGACAGTTGAACACTGAAGCTTTCTTT.

V gene TRBV10-2 combines with J gene TRBJ1-1, with D perhaps TRBD1 (5 bases). Germline CDR1 WSHSY, CDR2 SAAADI. Trimming cost V 10 bases and J 6 bases, with 18 bases left between them. The CDR3 is 13 residues long. The chain's CDR3 is CAMRLGEGAEAFF. The DNA of the CDR3 is TGCGCCATGCGCCTGGGGGAAGGTGCTGAAGCTTTCTTT.

The chain has TRBV12-5 and TRBJ1-1; TRBD1 might be the D (5 bases). This CDR3 contains 14 residues. The ends were cut back, 2 bases at V and 4 bases at J, with 11 bases in the middle. The V gene's germline CDR1 is LGHNT and CDR2 FRNRAP. Written as DNA, the CDR3 is TGTGCTAGTGGTTTGAGAGGGGCGGTCACTGAAGCTTTCTTT. It specifies CASGLRGAVTEAFF.

J is TRBJ2-5 and V is TRBV6-1; D is possibly TRBD1 (6 bases). V gave up 3 bases and J gave up 2 bases, with 13 bases separating them. CDR1 MNHNS and CDR2 SASEGT come from the germline V gene. There are 15 residues in the CDR3. CDR3: CASSEEGGRQETQYF. The CDR3 DNA sequence: TGTGCCAGCAGTGAGGAAGGGGGTAGACAAGAGACCCAGTACTTC.

The chain employs TRBV29-1 and TRBJ2-3; 12 nucleotides match TRBD1. V shed 8 bases and J 6 bases; nucleotides not matched to a gene: 12. The CDR3 has 15 amino acids. CDR1 SQVTM and CDR2 ANQGSEA come from the germline V gene. Here the CDR3 reads CSTGTGGSVKDTQYF. The CDR3 DNA follows: TGCAGCACTGGGACAGGGGGCTCAGTAAAGGATACGCAGTATTTT.

The chain combines TRBV15 with TRBJ2-7; D remains ambiguous. This CDR3 region has 14 residues. Trimming cost V 4 bases and J 1 base, with 11 bases left between them. The germline CDR1 and CDR2 sequences are LNHNV and YYDKDF (reference sequence). Here the CDR3 DNA reads TGTGCCACCAGCATCCCAAGGGTGTCCTACGAGCAGTACTTC. Translating gives CATSIPRVSYEQYF.

The chain is built from TRBV6-4 and TRBJ2-1; D might be TRBD1 or TRBD2, each matching 5 bases. CDR1 and CDR2 from the germline V gene are MRHNA and SNTAGT. V was shortened by 8 bases and J by 4 bases, with 15 bases between the two germline ends. The CDR3 runs to 14 residues. The CDR3 sequence is CASSRDGVYNEQFF. DNA for the CDR3: TGTGCCAGCTCAAGGGACGGGGTGTACAATGAGCAGTTCTTC.

This chain uses TRBV5-6 with TRBJ2-7; 9 nucleotides match TRBD2. This CDR3 is 16 amino acids long. V shed 1 base, J shed 3 bases, and the junction held 8 bases outside the gene matches. Looked up from germline, CDR1 is SGHDT and CDR2 is YYEEEE. CDR3 DNA sequence: TGTGCCAGCAGCTTGTACAGCGGGGGGCATCTCTACGAGCAGTACTTC. This codes for CASSLYSGGHLYEQYF.

The chain uses TRBV5-6 and TRBJ1-4; possibly TRBD1 for D (5 bases). The CDR3 extends over 14 amino acids. The germline V gene encodes CDR1 SGHDT and CDR2 YYEEEE. V was trimmed by 0 bases and J by 7 bases, leaving 10 bases between them. The DNA of the CDR3 is TGTGCCAGCAGCTTGGACAGGTCTGGTGAAAAACTGTTTTTT. Its protein is CASSLDRSGEKLFF.

This chain joins TRBV2 and TRBJ2-1; D not certain. This CDR3 has 14 amino acids. Trimming left V 2 bases short and J 9 bases short, with 14 bases between. Germline loops: CDR1 SNHLY, CDR2 FYNNEI. For the CDR3, the DNA is TGTGCCAGCAGTGAAAGGCCCCAGCCGGCTGAGCAGTTCTTC. It is translated as CASSERPQPAEQFF.

The chain recombines TRBV14 with TRBJ2-5; D possibly uses TRBD1 or TRBD2 (6 bases each). V lost 2 bases and J lost 2, with 12 bases in between. The CDR3 loop spans 15 amino acids. Germline V gene data show CDR1 as SGHDN and CDR2 as FVKESK. CDR3 nucleotide sequence: TGTGCCAGCAGCCAATGGGGGCGGGGACAAGAGACCCAGTACTTC. Translating it yields CASSQWGRGQETQYF. Full variable domain (missing parts from reference TRBV14 and TRBJ2-5): EAGVTQFPSHSVIEKGQTVTLRCDPISGHDNLYWYRRVMGKEIKFLLHFVKESKQDESGMPNNRFLAERTGGTYSTLKVQPAELEDSGVYFCASSQWGRGQETQYFGPGTRLLVL.

The V call is TRBV18, the J call TRBJ2-1, with D tentatively TRBD2 (7 bases). The germline CDR1 and CDR2 sequences are KGHSH and LQKENI. Trimming cost V 6 bases and J 6 bases, with 15 bases left between them. The CDR3 spans 14 residues. The CDR3: CASSPRGGPNEQFF. DNA for the CDR3: TGTGCCAGCTCGCCAAGGGGGGGGCCCAATGAGCAGTTCTTC.

Only one count was recorded for this clone. J is TRBJ1-1 and V is TRBV7-9; D not certain. There are 17 residues in the CDR3. CDR1 SEHNR and CDR2 FQNEAQ come from the germline V gene (reference sequence). Trimming took off 5 bases at V and 0 bases at J, with 19 bases between the two ends. The CDR3 coding sequence is TGTGCCAGCAGCCCCCCGACGGGTCCTTTTATGAACACTGAAGCTTTCTTT. Translated, it gives CASSPPTGPFMNTEAFF.

The rearrangement uses TRBV11-1 and TRBJ2-7; 10 positions agree with TRBD1. CDR1 and CDR2 (germline): SGHAT, FQDESV (reference sequence). The CDR3 spans 13 residues. V shed 6 bases, J shed 6 bases, and the junction held 5 bases outside the gene matches. The chain's CDR3 is CASSPGTGVEQYF. The CDR3 nucleotides are TGTGCCAGCAGTCCCGGGACAGGGGTCGAGCAGTACTTC.

The chain employs TRBV7-2 and TRBJ2-7; 13 nucleotides line up with TRBD2. The CDR3 loop spans 15 amino acids. V was pared by 5 bases and J by 4 bases, with 5 bases of the junction left unmatched. Germline values: CDR1 SGHTA, CDR2 FQGNSA. The DNA for the CDR3 is TGTGCCAGCAGCCTGACTAGCGGGGGGTGGTACGAGCAGTACTTC. It translates to CASSLTSGGWYEQYF.

The genes are TRBV5-6 and TRBJ1-2; no reliable D call. Germline V gives CDR1 SGHDT, CDR2 YYEEEE. V lost 6 bases, J lost 5 bases, and 11 bases lay in between. The CDR3 covers 12 residues. Written as DNA, the CDR3 is TGTGCCAGCACCCAAAGGAGGTATGGCTACACCTTC. This codes for CASTQRRYGYTF.